This TCR beta chain comes out of a study of shared clonotypes between healthy human individuals. V lost 5 bases and J lost 2; bases outside the gene matches: 5. The CDR3 runs to 14 residues. Germline V gene lookup returns CDR1 LNHDA and CDR2 SQIVND (reference sequence). Study-level findings and limits: Compared with memory subsets, naive subsets generally had larger estimated richness. Researchers sampled only blood; tissue repertoires likely differ.

TCRdb's table, derived via immunoSEQ multiplex PCR, lists solely in-frame clones and lacks some. The table includes 1.5 million to 2.5 million clones, 85% to 95% detected once. Naivety among CD8 cells was defined by CD45RO negativity and positive CCR7 selection, thereby excluding terminally differentiated effector memory CD45RA+ cells. This clone was seen just once. Its antigen is not known. Sequences were obtained from naive CD8+ T cells sorted from blood. The TCR originated in a man between 18 and 35 years old in good health. The gene calls are TRBV19 and TRBJ1-2; TRBD1 matches 7 bases. CDR3 sequence reads: CASSLWTGNYGYTF. The CDR3 bases are TGTGCCAGTAGTCTTTGGACAGGAAACTATGGCTACACCTTC.